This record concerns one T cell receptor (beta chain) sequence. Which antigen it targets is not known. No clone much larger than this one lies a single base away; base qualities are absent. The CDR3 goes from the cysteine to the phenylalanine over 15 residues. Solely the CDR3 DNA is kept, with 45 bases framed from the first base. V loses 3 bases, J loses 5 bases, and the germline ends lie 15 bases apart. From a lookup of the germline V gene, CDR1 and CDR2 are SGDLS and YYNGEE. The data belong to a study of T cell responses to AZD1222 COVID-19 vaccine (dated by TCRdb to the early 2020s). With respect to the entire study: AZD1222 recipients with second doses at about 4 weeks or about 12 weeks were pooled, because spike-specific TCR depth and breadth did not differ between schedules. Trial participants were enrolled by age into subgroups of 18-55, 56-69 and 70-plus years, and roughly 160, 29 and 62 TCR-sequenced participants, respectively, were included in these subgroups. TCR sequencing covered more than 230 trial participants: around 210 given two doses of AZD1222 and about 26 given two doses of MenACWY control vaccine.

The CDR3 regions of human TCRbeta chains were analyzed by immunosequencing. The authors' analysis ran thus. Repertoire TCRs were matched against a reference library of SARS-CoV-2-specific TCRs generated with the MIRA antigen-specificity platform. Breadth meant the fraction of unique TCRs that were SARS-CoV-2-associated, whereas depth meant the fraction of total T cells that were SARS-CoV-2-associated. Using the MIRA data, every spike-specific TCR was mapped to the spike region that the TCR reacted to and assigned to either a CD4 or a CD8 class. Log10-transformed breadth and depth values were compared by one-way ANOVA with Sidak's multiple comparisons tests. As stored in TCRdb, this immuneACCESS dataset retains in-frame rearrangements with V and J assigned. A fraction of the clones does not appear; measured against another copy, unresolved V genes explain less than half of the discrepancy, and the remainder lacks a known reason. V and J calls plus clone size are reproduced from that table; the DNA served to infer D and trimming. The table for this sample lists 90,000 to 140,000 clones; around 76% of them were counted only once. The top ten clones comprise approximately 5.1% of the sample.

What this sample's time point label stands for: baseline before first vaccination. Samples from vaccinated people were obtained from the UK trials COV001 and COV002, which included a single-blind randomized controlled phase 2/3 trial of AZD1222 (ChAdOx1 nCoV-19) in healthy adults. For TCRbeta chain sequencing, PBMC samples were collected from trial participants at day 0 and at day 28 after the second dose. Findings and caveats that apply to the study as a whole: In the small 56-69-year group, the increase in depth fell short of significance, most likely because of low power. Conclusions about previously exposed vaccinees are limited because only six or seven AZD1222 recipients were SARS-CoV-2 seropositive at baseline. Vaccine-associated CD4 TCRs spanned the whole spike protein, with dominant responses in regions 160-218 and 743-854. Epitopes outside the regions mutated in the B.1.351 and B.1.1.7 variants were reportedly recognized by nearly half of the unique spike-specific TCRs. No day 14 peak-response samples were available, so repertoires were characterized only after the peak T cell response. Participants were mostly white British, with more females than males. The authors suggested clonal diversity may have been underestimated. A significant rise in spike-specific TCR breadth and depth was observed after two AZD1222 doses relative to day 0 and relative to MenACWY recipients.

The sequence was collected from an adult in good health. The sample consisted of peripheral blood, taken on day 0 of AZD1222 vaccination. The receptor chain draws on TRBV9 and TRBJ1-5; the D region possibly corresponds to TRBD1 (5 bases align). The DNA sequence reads TGTGCCAGCAGCGAAACGGGGGACCCTCATCAGCCCCAGCATTTT. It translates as CASSETGDPHQPQHF.